This T cell receptor beta chain was identified in a study of OX40 agonist ivuxolimab in advanced cancers. The method was immunoSEQ multiplex PCR; TCRdb's version includes in-frame clones alone and lacks a portion of them. The sample lists about 59,000 clones; over 70% were seen once. The trim removed 6 bases at V and 2 bases at J, leaving 8 bases unmatched. The CDR3 runs 15 residues. Germline-derived CDR1 and CDR2 are LGHNT and FRNRAP. The starting material was CD4+ or CD8+ T cells sorted from blood, obtained in a trial of the OX40 agonist ivuxolimab. This TCR was recovered from an adult with an advanced solid tumor such as melanoma, head and neck, liver or kidney cancer. This sequence joins TRBV12-5 and TRBJ2-3, with 7 bases matching TRBD1. The CDR3 sequence is CASGQRGQTTDTQYF. In nucleotides, the CDR3 is TGTGCTAGTGGCCAGAGGGGACAGACCACAGATACGCAGTATTTT.